The subject of this entry is one T cell receptor beta chain. Its antigen is still unknown. The CDR3 totals 17 residues. Trimming left V 6 bases short and J 0 bases short, with 18 bases between. Per germline, CDR1 SEHNR and CDR2 FQNEAQ (reference sequence). The sample originates from a study of T-cell reconstitution after alpha-beta-depleted transplantation in children. Overall study findings and caveats: Several hundred rapidly expanded clones from non-depleted graft cells reportedly supplied alpha-beta T cells about two months post-transplant. From surviving recipient T cells and thymic progenitors came the high day-60 TCRbeta diversity observed in some patients. Hyperexpanded clones declined; after one year, newly produced T cells mostly supplied diversity.

Unique molecular identifiers were incorporated when the TCRbeta library was constructed. TCRdb redid the calling of the PCR reads with MiXCR, one entry per CDR3 protein. The sample has about 980,000 distinct CDR3 sequences; 25% to 35% are singletons. The chain uses TRBV7-9 and TRBJ2-1; tentatively, D is TRBD1 (6 bases). The sample consisted of PBMCs, mostly from graft donor cells, taken 360 days after TCRalphabeta/CD19-depleted stem cell transplant. This clonotype originated in a boy under two years old who had a stem cell transplant for SCID, so the T cells may come from the graft donor. The CDR3 bases are TGTGCCAGCAGGGAAACACAGGGTTTCGGCTCCTACAATGAGCAGTTCTTC. Translating gives CASRETQGFGSYNEQFF.